A selection of T cell receptor beta chains follows, all from one sample in a study of a mutant IDH1 vaccine in newly diagnosed glioma. The table came from immunoSEQ multiplex PCR; TCRdb's copy has only in-frame clones and leaves some out. Among some 36,000 clones listed, roughly 79% were seen once. Their antigen targets remain unknown. The material was PBMCs, obtained from a glioma patient whose treatment included an IDH1 peptide vaccine. The source of these receptors is a man aged 45-65 years with glioma. The CDR3 runs from the conserved cysteine through the conserved F or W. A D gene is named only where the DNA matches it firmly. Where a row states a size, it is once, few, many or the class of an expanded clone; other rows omit it.

j_call clone_size d_call v_call cdr3_nt cdr3_aa
TRBJ2-7 once TRBD1 TRBV7-3 TGTGCCAGCAGCTTAAGGGCGGGGACAGGGTACAACGAGCAGTACTTC CASSLRAGTGYNEQYF
TRBJ2-7 - - TRBV21-1 TGTGCCAGCAGCAAAGTAGGGGCAGCCACGCTTTACGAGCAGTACTTC CASSKVGAATLYEQYF
TRBJ2-1 - - TRBV4-1 TGCGCCAGCAGCCAGCCGAATCTTGTAGGGAATGAGCAGTTCTTC CASSQPNLVGNEQFF
TRBJ2-5 - - TRBV5-1 TGCGCCAGCAGCCCGGGGCGGAACCTGGGGGAGACCCAGTACTTC CASSPGRNLGETQYF
TRBJ2-3 - - TRBV4-2 TGTGCCAGCAGCCAAAGGGCAACCCAGGGCACAGATACGCAGTATTTT CASSQRATQGTDTQYF
TRBJ2-7 - TRBD2 TRBV7-9 TGTGCCACGTCCGGGGGGGGATCATACGAGCAGTACTTC CATSGGGSYEQYF
TRBJ2-5 - - TRBV6-5 TGTGCCACCCACCAAGAGACCCAGTACTTC CATHQETQYF
TRBJ2-1 - - TRBV18 TGTGCCAGCGTCCGACAGGAGAGGAGCAGTGAGCAGTTCTTC CASVRQERSSEQFF
TRBJ1-5 - - TRBV6-6 TGTGCCAGCAGCCTAAGGGGGGGCCGGCAGCCCCAGCATTTT CASSLRGGRQPQHF
TRBJ1-5 once - TRBV2 TGTGCCAGCAGTCGGTCCAGTGGGAGCAATCAGCCCCAGCATTTT CASSRSSGSNQPQHF
TRBJ1-6 - - TRBV30 TGTGCCTGGAGTGTAGGCCCCCTTAATTCACCCCTCCACTTT CAWSVGPLNSPLHF
TRBJ2-7 - - TRBV14 TGTGCCAGCAGTAAGGAGGGTCTCAAGCAGTACTTC CASSKEGLKQYF
TRBJ2-6 once - TRBV27 TGTGCCAGCAGTACGACCCTCTCTGGGGCCAACGTCCTGACTTTC CASSTTLSGANVLTF
TRBJ2-5 - TRBD2 TRBV7-8 TGTGCCAGCAGCCAGCCTAGCGGGGGGTTCCAAGAGACCCAGTACTTC CASSQPSGGFQETQYF
TRBJ2-1 - - TRBV5-1 TGCGCCAGCAGCCTAAACGATGAGCAGTTCTTC CASSLNDEQFF
TRBJ2-7 - TRBD2 TRBV27 TGTGCCAGCAGCATTACTCCTCTTGGACTAGCGGGAGACGAGCAGTACTTC CASSITPLGLAGDEQYF
TRBJ2-7 once - TRBV6-5 TGTGCCAGCAGGCCCTCAGGGGCCTACGAGCAGTACTTC CASRPSGAYEQYF
TRBJ2-1 - - TRBV7-2 TGTGCCAGCAGTTCTAGGCATGAGCAGTTCTTC CASSSRHEQFF
TRBJ2-1 - - TRBV2 TGTGCCAGCAGCCCCTTGGGCCCCTACAATGAGCAGTTCTTC CASSPLGPYNEQFF
TRBJ1-3 - - TRBV4-1 TGCGCCAGCAGCCGGCTCCGGGCCAGGCTTCCTGGAAACACCATATATTTT CASSRLRARLPGNTIYF
TRBJ2-1 - TRBD2 TRBV5-1 TGCGCCAGCAGCTCAGCCGGGGGGTACGACAATGAGCAGTTCTTC CASSSAGGYDNEQFF
TRBJ1-1 - - TRBV5-4 TGTGCCAGCAGCTTGGGCCAGAGGAACACTGAAGCTTTCTTT CASSLGQRNTEAFF
TRBJ1-4 - - TRBV29-1 TGCAGCGTTATAACAGAGGATGAAAAACTGTTTTTT CSVITEDEKLFF
TRBJ2-1 - TRBD2 TRBV5-1 TGCGCCAGCAGCCCCGGACTAGCGGGAGGATTAGACTACAATGAGCAGTTCTTC CASSPGLAGGLDYNEQFF
TRBJ2-3 - - TRBV6-5 TGTGCCAGCAGTGCCGGGACAACCCGCACAGATACGCAGTATTTT CASSAGTTRTDTQYF
TRBJ2-7 - - TRBV9 TGTGCCAGCAGCGTAGACGGAGCAGGATCCTACGAGCAGTACTTC CASSVDGAGSYEQYF